This is a list of T cell receptor beta chains from one sample in a study of post-analysis software for immune sequencing data. A single record per CDR3 protein comes from TCRdb applying MiXCR to the PCR reads. The data hold roughly 600,000 distinct CDR3 sequences, with roughly 45% observed a single time. Sequenced sample: blood. The receptors were sampled from a girl aged 5 to 17 with multiple sclerosis. The CDR3 runs from the conserved cysteine through the conserved F or W. The order of the fields is J gene, V gene, CDR3 protein.

. TRBV6-2/TRBV6-3 CASSFRLATPYEQYF
TRBJ2-6 TRBV5-1 CASSSLQGAYGANVLTF
TRBJ1-1 TRBV9 CASSVSEHFMNTEAFF
TRBJ2-3 TRBV20-1 CSARADGYRGDTQYF
TRBJ2-7 TRBV15 CATSRGGGQPYEQYF
TRBJ2-1 TRBV7-2 CASSLSAPGDNEQFF
TRBJ1-1 TRBV5-1 CASSLGAGSSLNTEAFF
TRBJ2-7 TRBV6-6 CASSYSKLADSCEQYF
TRBJ2-3 TRBV7-7 CASSPGRPESDTQYF
TRBJ2-4 TRBV25-1 CASSGTDQIAKNIQYF
TRBJ2-5 TRBV3-1 CASSHGTQETQYF
TRBJ2-1 TRBV7-9 CASSRLAGEGSYNEQFF
TRBJ1-1 TRBV2 CASSGAGTEAFF
TRBJ2-5 TRBV7-2 CAGAGAYQEPQYF
TRBJ2-7 TRBV7-8 CASSLVLGTSGRGYEQYF
TRBJ1-2 TRBV20-1 CSARGMDRGFGYTF
TRBJ2-3 TRBV7-2 CASSLAQVTDTQYF
TRBJ2-7 TRBV6-5 CASTPGRANYEQYF
TRBJ2-6 TRBV29-1 CSVRTSGANVLTF
TRBJ1-2 TRBV12-3/TRBV12-4 CASRRSLRGRGGYTF
TRBJ2-1 TRBV6-6 CASSDGQGPMDEQFF
TRBJ1-4 TRBV27 CASSLVYGRVNEKLFF
TRBJ2-3 TRBV5-1 CASTYSNADTQYF
TRBJ1-1 TRBV6-5 CASSRTDRDEAFF
TRBJ2-5 TRBV20-1 CRAARASETQYF
TRBJ2-3 TRBV29-1 CSVAAGELTDTQYF
TRBJ1-2 TRBV24-1 CAIQGYYGYTF
. TRBV6-5 CASTTGLAGPQETQYF
TRBJ1-1 TRBV12-3/TRBV12-4 CASTRGRGNTEAFF
TRBJ1-6 TRBV7-9 CASSSRQGGYNSPLHF
TRBJ2-1 TRBV6-5 CASRPSGGQGNEQFF
TRBJ2-1 TRBV7-3 CASSRQGAGEQFF
TRBJ2-7 TRBV4-1 CASSQAPNAQNEQYF
TRBJ2-1 TRBV4-2 CASSQVSSGGAVEQFF
TRBJ2-3 TRBV10-3 CAISLRASTDTQYF
TRBJ2-6 TRBV20-1 CSARDQGSGANVLTF
TRBJ1-1 TRBV6-5 CASTTLGGSTRTEAFF
TRBJ2-1 TRBV20-1 CSARRRESSYNEQFF
TRBJ2-7 TRBV4-2 CASQDAGDHEQYF
TRBJ1-2 TRBV5-1 CASSLGEITNYGYTF
TRBJ2-1 TRBV5-5 CASSLRGLAGANEQFF
TRBJ2-5 TRBV12-3/TRBV12-4 CASSLQGGEETQYF
TRBJ1-5 TRBV20-1 CSARGDRGNQPQHF
TRBJ2-7 TRBV5-1 CASSLAFGGASSYEQYF
TRBJ2-7 TRBV4-2 CASSREGAGAYEQYF
TRBJ2-3 TRBV12-3/TRBV12-4 CASSPLDSARTDTQYF
TRBJ2-7 TRBV5-6 CASSSLSRTGNEQYF
. TRBV7-2 CASSPRGGWETQYF
TRBJ2-3 TRBV7-2 CASSLLLAWEVRTDTQYF
TRBJ2-1 TRBV7-3 CASSLGLPSYNEQFF
TRBJ1-6 TRBV9 CVSSGVGTGNSPLHF
TRBJ2-1 TRBV29-1 CSVTTRGGSEQFF
TRBJ1-1 TRBV10-3 CAISETQGSTEAFF